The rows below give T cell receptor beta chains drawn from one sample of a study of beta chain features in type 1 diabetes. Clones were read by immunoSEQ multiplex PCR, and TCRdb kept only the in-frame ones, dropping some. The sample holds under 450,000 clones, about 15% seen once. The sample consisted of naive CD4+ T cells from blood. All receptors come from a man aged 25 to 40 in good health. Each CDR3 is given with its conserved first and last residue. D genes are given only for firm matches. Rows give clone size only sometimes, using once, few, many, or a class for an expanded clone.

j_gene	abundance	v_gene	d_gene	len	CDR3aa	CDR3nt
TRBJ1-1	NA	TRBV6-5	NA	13	CASSYSKVTEAFF	TGTGCCAGCAGTTACTCGAAAGTTACTGAAGCTTTCTTT
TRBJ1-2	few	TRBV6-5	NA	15	CASSYLSGVYHGYTF	TGTGCCAGCAGTTACTTATCAGGCGTGTACCATGGCTACACCTTC
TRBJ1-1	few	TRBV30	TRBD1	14	CAWSIDRANTEAFF	TGTGCCTGGAGTATTGACAGGGCGAACACTGAAGCTTTCTTT
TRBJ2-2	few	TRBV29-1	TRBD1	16	CSAKGGTGDRTGELFF	TGCAGCGCCAAAGGTGGGACAGGGGATCGTACCGGGGAGCTGTTTTTT
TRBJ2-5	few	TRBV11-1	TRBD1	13	CASSLDRGETQYF	TGTGCCAGCAGCTTAGACAGGGGAGAGACCCAGTACTTC
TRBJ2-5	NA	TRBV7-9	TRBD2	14	CASSITSAKETQYF	TGTGCCAGCAGCATTACTAGCGCGAAAGAGACCCAGTACTTC
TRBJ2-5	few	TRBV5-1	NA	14	CASSLGHAEETQYF	TGCGCCAGCAGCTTGGGACACGCCGAAGAGACCCAGTACTTC
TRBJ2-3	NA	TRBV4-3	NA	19	CASSHPGAHTGIGTDTQYF	TGCGCCAGCAGCCACCCCGGGGCCCATACAGGGATCGGCACAGATACGCAGTATTTT
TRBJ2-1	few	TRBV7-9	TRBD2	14	CASNQTSGRNEQFF	TGTGCCAGCAACCAGACTAGCGGGAGGAATGAGCAGTTCTTC
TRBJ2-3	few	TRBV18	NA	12	CASSPTGDTQYF	TGTGCCAGCTCACCGACCGGAGATACGCAGTATTTT
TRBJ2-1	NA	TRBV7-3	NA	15	CASSATGATWNEQFF	TGTGCCAGCAGCGCGACGGGAGCTACATGGAATGAGCAGTTCTTC
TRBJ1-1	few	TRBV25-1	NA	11	CASYRNTEAFF	TGTGCCAGCTACAGGAACACTGAAGCTTTCTTT
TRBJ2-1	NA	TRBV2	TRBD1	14	CASTQGADRNEQFF	TGTGCCAGCACGCAGGGGGCGGACAGGAATGAGCAGTTCTTC
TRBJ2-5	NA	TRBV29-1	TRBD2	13	CSDRDGREETQYF	TGCAGCGACCGGGATGGGAGGGAAGAGACCCAGTACTTC
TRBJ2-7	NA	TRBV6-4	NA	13	CASSETRLSEQYF	TGTGCCAGCAGTGAGACAAGACTAAGCGAGCAGTACTTC
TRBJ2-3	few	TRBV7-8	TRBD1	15	CASSLGTGIGDTQYF	TGTGCCAGCAGCCTAGGGACAGGGATCGGAGATACGCAGTATTTT
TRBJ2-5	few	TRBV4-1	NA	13	CASSQLDQETQYF	TGCGCCAGCAGCCAATTGGACCAAGAGACCCAGTACTTC
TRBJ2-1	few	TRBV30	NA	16	CAWIGHGTPSYNEQFF	TGTGCCTGGATCGGACACGGGACGCCGTCCTACAATGAGCAGTTCTTC
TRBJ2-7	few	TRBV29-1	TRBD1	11	CSGRQGYEQYF	TGCAGCGGTAGACAGGGCTACGAGCAGTACTTC
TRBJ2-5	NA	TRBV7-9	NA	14	CASSLNSQRETQYF	TGTGCCAGCAGCTTAAACAGTCAACGGGAGACCCAGTACTTC
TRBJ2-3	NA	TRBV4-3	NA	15	CASSQQDKSTDTQYF	TGCGCCAGCAGCCAACAGGACAAGAGCACAGATACGCAGTATTTT
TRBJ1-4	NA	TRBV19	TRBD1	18	CASSSPFLRDRENEKLFF	TGTGCCAGTAGTTCGCCTTTTCTCCGGGACAGGGAGAATGAAAAACTGTTTTTT
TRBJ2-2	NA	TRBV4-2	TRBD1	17	CASSLRTGGFGGGELFF	TGTGCCAGCAGCCTAAGGACAGGGGGCTTCGGCGGCGGGGAGCTGTTTTTT
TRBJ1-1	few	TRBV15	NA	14	CATSRDNPSGSAFF	TGTGCCACCAGCAGAGATAATCCGTCAGGTTCAGCTTTCTTT
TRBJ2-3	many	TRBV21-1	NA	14	CASSPTRCTDTQYF	TGTGCCAGCAGCCCCACCCGCTGCACAGATACGCAGTATTTT
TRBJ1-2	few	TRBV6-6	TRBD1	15	CASRTGTAGEGGYTF	TGTGCCAGCAGAACCGGGACAGCCGGGGAGGGTGGCTACACCTTC
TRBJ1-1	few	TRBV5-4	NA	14	CASSFTAARAEAFF	TGTGCCAGCAGCTTTACAGCGGCACGGGCTGAAGCTTTCTTT
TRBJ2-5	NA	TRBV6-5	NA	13	CASRLQGDRTQYF	TGTGCCAGCAGACTACAGGGAGACAGGACCCAGTACTTC
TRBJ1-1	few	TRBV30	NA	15	CAWSVLGKGDTEAFF	TGTGCCTGGAGTGTACTAGGAAAGGGAGACACTGAAGCTTTCTTT
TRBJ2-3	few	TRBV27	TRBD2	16	CASTPLSGRNPDTQYF	TGTGCCAGCACTCCTTTGAGCGGGAGGAACCCAGATACGCAGTATTTT
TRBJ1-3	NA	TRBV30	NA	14	CAWSEGLTGNTIYF	TGTGCCTGGAGTGAGGGATTAACGGGAAACACCATATATTTT
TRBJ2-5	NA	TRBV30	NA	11	CAWNHQETQYF	TGTGCCTGGAACCACCAAGAGACCCAGTACTTC
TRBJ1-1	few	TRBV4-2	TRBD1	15	CASSQEAGGNTEAFF	TGTGCCAGCAGCCAAGAGGCAGGGGGCAACACTGAAGCTTTCTTT
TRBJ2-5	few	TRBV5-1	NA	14	CASSLVGGSETQYF	TGCGCCAGCAGCTTGGTTGGGGGGAGCGAGACCCAGTACTTC
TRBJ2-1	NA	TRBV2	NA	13	CASRRREYNEQFF	TGTGCCAGCAGACGACGCGAATACAATGAGCAGTTCTTC
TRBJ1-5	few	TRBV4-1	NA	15	CASSQNRGLNQPQHF	TGCGCCAGCAGCCAAAACCGGGGCCTAAATCAGCCCCAGCATTTT
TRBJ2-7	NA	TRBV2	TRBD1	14	CASMIGTGGYEQYF	TGTGCCAGCATGATCGGGACAGGGGGCTACGAGCAGTACTTC
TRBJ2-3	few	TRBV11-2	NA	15	CASSMRSWSTDTQYF	TGTGCCAGCAGCATGAGAAGTTGGAGCACAGATACGCAGTATTTT
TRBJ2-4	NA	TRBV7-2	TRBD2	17	CASSPRGSGRAKNIQYF	TGTGCCAGCAGCCCGAGGGGTAGCGGGAGAGCCAAAAACATTCAGTACTTC
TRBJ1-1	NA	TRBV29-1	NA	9	CSVGPPGLF	TGCAGCGTAGGCCCCCCCGGTCTCTTT
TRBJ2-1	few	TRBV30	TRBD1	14	CAWSSDRGANEQFF	TGTGCCTGGAGTTCGGACAGGGGGGCCAATGAGCAGTTCTTC
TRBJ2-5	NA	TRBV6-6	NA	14	CASRSRQEGRTQYF	TGTGCCAGCAGATCCAGACAGGAGGGTAGGACCCAGTACTTC
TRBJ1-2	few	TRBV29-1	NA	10	CSAEQESYTF	TGCAGCGCCGAACAGGAGAGCTACACCTTC
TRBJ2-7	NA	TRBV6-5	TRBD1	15	CASSYSTQGVNEQYF	TGTGCCAGCAGTTACTCGACTCAGGGGGTGAACGAGCAGTACTTC
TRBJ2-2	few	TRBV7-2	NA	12	CASSFSSGELFF	TGTGCCAGCAGCTTTTCGTCCGGGGAGCTGTTTTTT
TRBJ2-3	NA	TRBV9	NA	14	CASSPGQFTDTQYF	TGTGCCAGCAGCCCAGGACAGTTCACAGATACGCAGTATTTT
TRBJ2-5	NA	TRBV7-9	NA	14	CASSLGLVPETQYF	TGTGCCAGCAGCTTAGGTTTGGTCCCCGAGACCCAGTACTTC
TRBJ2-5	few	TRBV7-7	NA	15	CASSLVGGGLETQYF	TGTGCTAGCAGCTTAGTAGGTGGAGGACTAGAGACCCAGTACTTC
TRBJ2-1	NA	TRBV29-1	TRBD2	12	CSVVPGRDEQFF	TGCAGCGTTGTTCCAGGGAGGGATGAGCAGTTCTTC
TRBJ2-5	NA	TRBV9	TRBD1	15	CASSVVGQGPGTQYF	TGTGCCAGCAGCGTAGTAGGACAGGGTCCCGGGACCCAGTACTTC
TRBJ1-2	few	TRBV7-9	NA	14	CASSLAPRERGYTF	TGTGCCAGCAGCTTAGCCCCCAGGGAACGGGGCTACACCTTC
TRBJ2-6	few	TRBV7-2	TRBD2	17	CASSPQRGVSGANVLTF	TGTGCCAGCAGCCCCCAGCGGGGGGTCTCTGGGGCCAACGTCCTGACTTTC
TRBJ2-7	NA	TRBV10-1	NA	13	CASSAGRSYEQYF	TGCGCCAGCAGTGCGGGCAGGAGCTACGAGCAGTACTTC
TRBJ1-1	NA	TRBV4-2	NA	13	CASSLEQPTEAFF	TGTGCCAGCAGCCTCGAGCAACCCACTGAAGCTTTCTTT
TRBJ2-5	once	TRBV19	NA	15	CASSISVQGLETQYF	TGTGCCAGTAGTATATCGGTACAGGGCTTGGAGACCCAGTACTTC
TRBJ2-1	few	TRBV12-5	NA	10	CASGWQEQFF	TGTGCTAGTGGTTGGCAGGAGCAGTTCTTC
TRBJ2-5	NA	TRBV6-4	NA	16	CASSGPSRVWGETQYF	TGTGCCAGCAGTGGCCCGAGCCGGGTTTGGGGAGAGACCCAGTACTTC
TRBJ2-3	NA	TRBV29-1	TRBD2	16	CSVAGLAGAGTDTQYF	TGCAGCGTTGCGGGACTAGCGGGAGCCGGCACAGATACGCAGTATTTT
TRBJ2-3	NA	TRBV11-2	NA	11	CASRQGYTQYF	TGTGCCAGCAGGCAGGGATATACGCAGTATTTT